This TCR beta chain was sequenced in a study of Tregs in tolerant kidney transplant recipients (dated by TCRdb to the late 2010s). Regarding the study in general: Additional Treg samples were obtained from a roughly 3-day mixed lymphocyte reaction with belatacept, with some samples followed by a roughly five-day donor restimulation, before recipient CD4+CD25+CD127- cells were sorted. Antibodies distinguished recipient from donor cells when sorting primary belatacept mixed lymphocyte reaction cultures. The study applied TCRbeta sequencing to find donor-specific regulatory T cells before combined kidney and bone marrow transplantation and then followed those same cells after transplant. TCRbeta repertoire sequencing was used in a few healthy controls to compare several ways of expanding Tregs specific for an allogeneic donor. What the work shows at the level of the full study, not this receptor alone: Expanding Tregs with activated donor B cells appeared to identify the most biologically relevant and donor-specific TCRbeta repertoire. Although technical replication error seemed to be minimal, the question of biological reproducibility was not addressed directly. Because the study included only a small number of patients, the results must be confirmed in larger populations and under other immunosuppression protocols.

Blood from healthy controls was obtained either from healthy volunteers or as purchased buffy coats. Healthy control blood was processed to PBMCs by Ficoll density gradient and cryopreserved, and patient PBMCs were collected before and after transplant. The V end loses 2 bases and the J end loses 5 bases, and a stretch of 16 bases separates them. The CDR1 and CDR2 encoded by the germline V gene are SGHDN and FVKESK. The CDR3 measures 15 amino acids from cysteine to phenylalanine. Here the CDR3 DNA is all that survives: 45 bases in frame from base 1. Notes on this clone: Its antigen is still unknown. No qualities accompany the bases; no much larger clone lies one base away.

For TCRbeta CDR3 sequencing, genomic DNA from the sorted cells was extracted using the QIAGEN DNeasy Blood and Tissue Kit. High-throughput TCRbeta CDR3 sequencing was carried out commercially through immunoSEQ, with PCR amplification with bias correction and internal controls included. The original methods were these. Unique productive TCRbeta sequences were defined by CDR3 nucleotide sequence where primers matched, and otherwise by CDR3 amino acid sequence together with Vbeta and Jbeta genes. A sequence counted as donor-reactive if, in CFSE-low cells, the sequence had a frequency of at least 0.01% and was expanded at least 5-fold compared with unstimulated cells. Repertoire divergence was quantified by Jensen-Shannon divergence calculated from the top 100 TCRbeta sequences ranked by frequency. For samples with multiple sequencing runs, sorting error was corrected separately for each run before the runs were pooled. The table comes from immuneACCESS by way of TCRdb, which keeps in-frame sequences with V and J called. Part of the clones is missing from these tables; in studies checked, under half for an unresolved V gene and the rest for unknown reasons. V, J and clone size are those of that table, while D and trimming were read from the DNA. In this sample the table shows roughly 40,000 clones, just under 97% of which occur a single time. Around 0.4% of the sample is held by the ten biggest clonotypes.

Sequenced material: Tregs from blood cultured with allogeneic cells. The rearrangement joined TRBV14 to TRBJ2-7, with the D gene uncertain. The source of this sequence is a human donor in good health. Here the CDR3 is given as CASSQRPRNLDEQYF. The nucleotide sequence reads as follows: TGTGCCAGCAGCCAACGCCCTCGGAATCTGGACGAGCAGTACTTC.